A single sample is the source of the 16 T cell receptor beta chains below, sequenced in a study of siplizumab effects on memory and regulatory T cells. Assay used: immunoSEQ multiplex PCR; TCRdb lists only in-frame clones, some missing. This sample carries roughly 92,000 clones, roughly 94% of them seen once, and the ten largest clones take approximately 1.2%. Material for sequencing was non-Treg CD4+ T cells sorted from blood. These receptors were taken from a human donor in good health.

The CDR3 DNA reads TGCGCCAGCAGCTTAGAACAGAGTTCGCACTACGAGCAGTACTTC. This encodes CASSLEQSSHYEQYF. This chain joins TRBV5-1 and TRBJ2-7; D not certain. V was clipped by 2 bases and J by 3 bases, with 15 bases between them. CDR1 is SGHRS and CDR2 is YFSETQ in the germline V gene. There are 15 residues in the CDR3.

V gene TRBV5-1 combines with J gene TRBJ2-7, with a possible D match to TRBD1 (6 bases). CDR1 and CDR2 (germline): SGHRS, YFSETQ. This CDR3 has 13 amino acids. The V gene lost 0 bases and the J gene lost 6 bases, with 10 bases spanning the gap. Written as DNA, the CDR3 is TGCGCCAGCAGCTTGGACTCACAGGGCGAGCAGTACTTC. It is translated as CASSLDSQGEQYF.

The V call is TRBV27, the J call TRBJ2-3; unclear D gene. The germline CDR1 and CDR2 sequences are MNHEY and SMNVEV (reference sequence). Trimming stripped 4 bases from V and 2 bases from J, with 10 bases between. CDR3 length equals 14 residues. The CDR3 DNA follows: TGTGCCAGCAGTTCCCCTGGCCCCACAGATACGCAGTATTTT. It yields the protein CASSSPGPTDTQYF.

V and J are TRBV19 and TRBJ1-5, with D possibly matching TRBD1 (6 bases). Germline lookup yields CDR1 LNHDA and CDR2 SQIVND (reference sequence). The V and J ends lost 4 bases and 3 bases respectively, with 10 bases between them. The CDR3 is 14 amino acids. Here the CDR3 reads CASSREGVNQPQHF. CDR3 nucleotide sequence: TGTGCCAGTAGTAGGGAGGGGGTCAATCAGCCCCAGCATTTT.

The rearrangement joins TRBV28 to TRBJ2-7; the match to TRBD2 covers 7 bases. Germline CDR1 MDHEN, CDR2 SYDVKM. J gave up 4 bases and V 5 bases, and 5 bases lay outside the gene matches. The CDR3 has 13 amino acids. The CDR3 reads CASSAGLVYEQYF. In DNA, the CDR3 is TGTGCCAGCAGTGCAGGACTAGTTTACGAGCAGTACTTC. The full variable domain, its missing parts supplied by reference TRBV28 and TRBJ2-7, is DVKVTQSSRYLVKRTGEKVFLECVQDMDHENMFWYRQDPGLGLRLIYFSYDVKMKEKGDIPEGYSVSREKKERFSLILESASTNQTSMYLCASSAGLVYEQYFGPGTRLTVT.

The chain uses TRBV5-1 and TRBJ2-5; possible D gene TRBD1, 6 bases. The V and J ends lost 6 bases and 1 base respectively, with 19 bases between them. The CDR3 runs to 16 residues. Germline V gene lookup returns CDR1 SGHRS and CDR2 YFSETQ. This CDR3 is CASTPTNRARQETQYF. The DNA for the CDR3 is TGCGCCAGCACCCCTACCAACAGGGCTCGCCAAGAGACCCAGTACTTC.

The CDR3 bases are TGTGCCAGCAGCCGGGACAGGTCCTCCTACGAGCAGTACTTC. As protein: CASSRDRSSYEQYF. V gene TRBV7-2 combines with J gene TRBJ2-7, with 8 bases that match TRBD1. Germline V gene lookup returns CDR1 SGHTA and CDR2 FQGNSA. Trimming took 5 bases from V and 0 from J; bases not matched to a gene: 3. This CDR3 region has 14 residues.

The chain is built from TRBV7-7 and TRBJ2-1, with no clear D. Per germline, CDR1 SSHAT and CDR2 FNYEAQ (reference sequence). The CDR3 has 13 residues. The germline V and J ends were trimmed by 2 bases and 5 bases, with 7 bases remaining between them. CDR3 nucleotide sequence: TGTGCCAGCAGCTTAAGGCAGAACAATGAGCAGTTCTTC. Translating it yields CASSLRQNNEQFF.

CDR3 in amino acids: CASRHWVQRSTGELFF. CDR3 nucleotide sequence: TGTGCCAGTCGACATTGGGTACAGCGGTCCACCGGGGAGCTGTTTTTT. The rearrangement links TRBV6-6 to TRBJ2-2; possibly TRBD2 for D (5 bases). Looked up from germline, CDR1 is MNHNY and CDR2 is SVGAGI (reference sequence). CDR3 length: 16 residues. Trimming stripped 9 bases from V and 4 bases from J, with 21 bases between.

The genes are TRBV11-3 and TRBJ2-1; a possible D gene is TRBD1 (6 bases). Trimming took off 0 bases at V and 13 bases at J, with 10 bases between the two ends. Germline V gene data show CDR1 as SGHNT and CDR2 as YENEEA. CDR3 length equals 12 residues. CDR3 DNA: TGTGCCAGCAGCTTAGACAACAGGGAACAGTTCTTC. Residues: CASSLDNREQFF.

The V gene is TRBV11-3, the J gene TRBJ2-3; 16 nucleotides align to TRBD2. V was clipped by 4 bases and J by 6 bases; unmatched bases: 7. CDR1 SGHNT and CDR2 YENEEA come from the germline V gene. CDR3 size: 17 residues. The CDR3 sequence: CASSSGLAGGPKDTQYF. The CDR3 DNA follows: TGTGCCAGCAGCTCGGGACTAGCGGGAGGGCCTAAGGATACGCAGTATTTT.

The table lists this clone with a count of one. This chain uses TRBV11-3 with TRBJ2-1; tentative D call: TRBD2 (6 bases). Germline V gives CDR1 SGHNT, CDR2 YENEEA. The CDR3 consists of 15 residues. Trimming pared 6 bases from V and 8 bases from J, leaving 20 bases between. The CDR3 DNA reads TGTGCCAGCAGTAGCCGCGGGATGGTAAACGATGAGCAGTTCTTC. Translating it yields CASSSRGMVNDEQFF. Together with reference TRBV11-3 and TRBJ2-1, the CDR3 gives the full variable domain: EAGVVQSPRYKIIEKKQPVAFWCNPISGHNTLYWYLQNLGQGPELLIRYENEEAVDDSQLPKDRFSAERLKGVDSTLKIQPAELGDSAVYLCASSSRGMVNDEQFFGPGTRLTVL.

The chain recombines TRBV5-1 with TRBJ2-7; D remains unclear. The CDR3 has 13 amino acids. V dropped 0 bases and J dropped 6 bases, with 10 bases sitting between them. The germline gives CDR1 SGHRS, CDR2 YFSETQ. The CDR3, as DNA: TGCGCCAGCAGCTTGGCCGTCGGGCTCGAGCAGTACTTC. Translating gives CASSLAVGLEQYF.

The V call is TRBV20-1, the J call TRBJ2-7, with D unclear. CDR3 length: 10 amino acids. Germline V lookup: CDR1 DFQATT, CDR2 SNEGSKA (reference sequence). V lost 3 bases, J lost 6 bases, and 6 bases lay in between. CDR3 DNA: TGCAGTGCTAGCGTAAGCGAGCAGTACTTC. Translating gives CSASVSEQYF.

The genes are TRBV5-4 and TRBJ1-5; no definite D call. The V and J ends lost 0 bases and 5 bases respectively, with 3 bases between them. The CDR3 loop spans 12 amino acids. Per germline, CDR1 SGHNT and CDR2 YYREEE (reference sequence). The CDR3 bases are TGTGCCAGCAGCTTGGGAGATCAGCCCCAGCATTTT. Its translation is CASSLGDQPQHF.

The gene calls are TRBV6-5 and TRBJ1-1; 8 bases are a match to TRBD1. There are 14 residues in the CDR3. V trimming: 6 bases; J trimming: 6 bases; junction bases outside the gene matches: 9. The germline V gene has CDR1 MNHEY and CDR2 SVGAGI. The CDR3: CASRLDRAYPEAFF. CDR3 DNA sequence: TGTGCCAGCAGATTGGACAGGGCTTATCCTGAAGCTTTCTTT.